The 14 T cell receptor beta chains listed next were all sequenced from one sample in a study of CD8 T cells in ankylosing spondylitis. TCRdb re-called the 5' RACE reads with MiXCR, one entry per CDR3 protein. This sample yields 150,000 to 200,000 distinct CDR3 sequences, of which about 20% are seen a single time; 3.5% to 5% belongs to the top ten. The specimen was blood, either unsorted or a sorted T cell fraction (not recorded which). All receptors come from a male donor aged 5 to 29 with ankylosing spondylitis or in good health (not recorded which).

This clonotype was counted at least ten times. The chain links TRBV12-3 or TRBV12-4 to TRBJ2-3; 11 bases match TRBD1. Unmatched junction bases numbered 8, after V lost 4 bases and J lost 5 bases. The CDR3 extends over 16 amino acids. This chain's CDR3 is CASSSGTGGLIDTQYF. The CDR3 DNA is TGTGCCAGCAGTTCCGGGACAGGGGGTCTTATAGATACGCAGTATTTT.

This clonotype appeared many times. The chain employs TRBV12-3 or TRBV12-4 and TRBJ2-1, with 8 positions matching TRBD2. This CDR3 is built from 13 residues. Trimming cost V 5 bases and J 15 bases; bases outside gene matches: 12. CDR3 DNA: TGTGCCAGCAGTCCCGATGAAGCGGGAGTTACGTTCTTC. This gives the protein CASSPDEAGVTFF.

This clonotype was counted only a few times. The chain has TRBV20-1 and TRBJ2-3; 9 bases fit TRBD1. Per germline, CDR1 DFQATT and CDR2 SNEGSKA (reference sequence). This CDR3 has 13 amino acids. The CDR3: CSRTGQGADTQYF. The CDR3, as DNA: TGCAGCCGGACGGGACAGGGAGCAGATACGCAGTATTTT.

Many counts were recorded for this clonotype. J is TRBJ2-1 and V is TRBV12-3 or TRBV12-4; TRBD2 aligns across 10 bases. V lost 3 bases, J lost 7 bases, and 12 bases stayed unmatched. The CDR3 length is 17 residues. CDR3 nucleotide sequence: TGTGCCAGCAGTTTTTGGCTAGCGGGAGCAACCCGAAATGAGCAGTTCTTC. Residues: CASSFWLAGATRNEQFF.

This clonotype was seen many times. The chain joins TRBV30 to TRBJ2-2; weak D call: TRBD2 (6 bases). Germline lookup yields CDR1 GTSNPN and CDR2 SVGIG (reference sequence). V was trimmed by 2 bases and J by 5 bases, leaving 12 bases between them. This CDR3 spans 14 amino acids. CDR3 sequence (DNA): TGTGCCTGGAGTTCGGGGGATTGGACCGGGGAGCTGTTTTTT. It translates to CAWSSGDWTGELFF.

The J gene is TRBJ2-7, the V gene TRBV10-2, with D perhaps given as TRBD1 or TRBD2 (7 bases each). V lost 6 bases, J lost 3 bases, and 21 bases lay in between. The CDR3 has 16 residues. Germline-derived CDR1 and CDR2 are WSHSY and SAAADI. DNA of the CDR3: TGCGCCAGCAGCGACAGGGCAATGCGGGAGAACTACGAGCAGTACGTC. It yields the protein CASSDRAMRENYEQYV.

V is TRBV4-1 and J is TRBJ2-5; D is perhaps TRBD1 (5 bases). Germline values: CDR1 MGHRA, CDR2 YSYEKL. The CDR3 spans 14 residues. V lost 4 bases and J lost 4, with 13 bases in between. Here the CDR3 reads CASSRSDSRETQYF. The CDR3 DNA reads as TGCGCCAGCAGCCGTTCCGACAGTCGAGAGACCCAGTACTTC.

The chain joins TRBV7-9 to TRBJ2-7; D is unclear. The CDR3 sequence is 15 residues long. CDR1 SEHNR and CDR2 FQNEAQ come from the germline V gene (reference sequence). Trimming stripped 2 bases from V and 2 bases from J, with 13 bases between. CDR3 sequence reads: CASSLQRTVAYEQYF. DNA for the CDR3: TGTGCCAGCAGCTTACAACGGACCGTTGCCTACGAGCAGTACTTC.

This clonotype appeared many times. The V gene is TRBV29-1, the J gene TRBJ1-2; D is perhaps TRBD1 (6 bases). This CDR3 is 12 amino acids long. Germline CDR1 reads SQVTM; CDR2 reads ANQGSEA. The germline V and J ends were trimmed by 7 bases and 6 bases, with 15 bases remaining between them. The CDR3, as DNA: TGCAGCGCCGGAACAGGGTTTGATGGCTACACCTTC. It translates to CSAGTGFDGYTF.

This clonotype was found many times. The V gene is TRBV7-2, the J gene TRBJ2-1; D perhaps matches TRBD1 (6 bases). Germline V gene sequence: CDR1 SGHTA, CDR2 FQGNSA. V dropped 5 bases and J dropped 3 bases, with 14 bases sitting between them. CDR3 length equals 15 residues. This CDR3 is CASSPDSRSYNEQFF. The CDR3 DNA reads TGTGCCAGCAGCCCGGACAGTAGAAGCTACAATGAGCAGTTCTTC.

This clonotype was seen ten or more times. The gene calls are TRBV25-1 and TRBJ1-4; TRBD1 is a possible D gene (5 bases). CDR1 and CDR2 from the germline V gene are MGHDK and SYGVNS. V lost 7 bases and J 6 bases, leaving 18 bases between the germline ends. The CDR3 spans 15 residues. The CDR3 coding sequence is TGTGCCAGCAACGGAGGGACGGGGCCGGATGAAAAACTGTTTTTT. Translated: CASNGGTGPDEKLFF.

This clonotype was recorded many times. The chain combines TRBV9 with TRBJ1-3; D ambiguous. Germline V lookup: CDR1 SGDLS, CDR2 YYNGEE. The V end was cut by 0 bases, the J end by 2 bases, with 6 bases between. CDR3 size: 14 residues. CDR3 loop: CASSVEEAGNTIYF. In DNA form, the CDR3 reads TGTGCCAGCAGCGTAGAGGAGGCTGGAAACACCATATATTTT.

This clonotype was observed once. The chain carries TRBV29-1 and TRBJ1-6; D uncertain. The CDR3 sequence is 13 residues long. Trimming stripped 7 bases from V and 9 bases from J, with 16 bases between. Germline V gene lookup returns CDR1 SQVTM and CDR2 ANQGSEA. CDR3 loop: CSAAKDVASPLHF. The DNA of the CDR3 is TGCAGCGCGGCTAAGGACGTGGCTTCACCCCTCCACTTT.

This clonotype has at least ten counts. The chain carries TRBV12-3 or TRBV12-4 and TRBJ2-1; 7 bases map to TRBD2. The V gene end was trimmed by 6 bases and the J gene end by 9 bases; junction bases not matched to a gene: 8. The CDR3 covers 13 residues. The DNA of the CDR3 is TGTGCCAGCAGCGTTGCGTGGGAGGGTGAGCAGTTCTTC. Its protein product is CASSVAWEGEQFF.